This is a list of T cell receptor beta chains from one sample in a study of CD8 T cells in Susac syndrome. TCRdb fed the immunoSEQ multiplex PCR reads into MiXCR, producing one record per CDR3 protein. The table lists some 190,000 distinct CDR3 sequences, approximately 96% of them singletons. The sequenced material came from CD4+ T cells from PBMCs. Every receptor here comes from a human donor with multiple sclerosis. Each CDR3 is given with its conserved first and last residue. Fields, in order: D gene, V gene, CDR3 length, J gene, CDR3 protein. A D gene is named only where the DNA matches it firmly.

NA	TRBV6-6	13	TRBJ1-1	CASGKLGNTEAFF
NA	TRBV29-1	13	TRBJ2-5	CSVAIEIGETQYF
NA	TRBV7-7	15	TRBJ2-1	CASSLVRGWGNEQFF
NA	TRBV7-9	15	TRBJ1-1	CASSPLLGAVTEAFF
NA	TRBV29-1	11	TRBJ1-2	CSVEEAYGYTF
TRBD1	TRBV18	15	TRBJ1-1	CASSLDRGLNTEAFF
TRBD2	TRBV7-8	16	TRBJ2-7	CASSSLAGFLTYEQYF
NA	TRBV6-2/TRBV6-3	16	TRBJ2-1	CASSYIPTGTNNEQFF
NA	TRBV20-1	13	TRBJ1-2	CSASHPGGYGYTF
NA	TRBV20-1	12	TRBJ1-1	CSAAPYDTEAFF
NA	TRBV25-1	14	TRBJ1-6	CASSPTGYNSPLHF
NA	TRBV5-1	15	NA	CASSRSQLPTNEQYF
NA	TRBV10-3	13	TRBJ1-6	CAISTDTNSPLHF
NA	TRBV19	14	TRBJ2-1	CASIRPGGYNEQFF
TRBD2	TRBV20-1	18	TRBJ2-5	CSATRTSGEEGRQETQYF
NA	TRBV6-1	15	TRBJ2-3	CASAMSGHYTDTQYF
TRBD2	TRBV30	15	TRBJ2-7	CAWSVQAGGWYEQYF
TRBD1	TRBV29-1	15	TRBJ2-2	CSVRYGTGNTGELFF